This T cell receptor beta chain was captured by sequencing in a study of blood T cell repertoires in COVID-19. Study information: Samples taken during acute and convalescent COVID-19 were collected in the United States, Italy and Spain. The analysed material was cDNA or gDNA that came from T cells, B-cell-depleted T cells, or PBMCs.

In the original analysis: Estimation of nucleated cell counts was performed using reference gene primer amplification. The protocol was immunoSEQ multiplex PCR, while the TCRdb copy is restricted to in-frame clones and leaves out a portion. V and J calls and clone size are those listed in that table; D and trimming were worked out from the DNA. The sample has approximately 300,000 clones; around nine tenths are singletons. There are 16 residues in the CDR3. CDR1 and CDR2 from the germline V gene are SGHRS and YFSETQ. V was pared by 2 bases and J by 5 bases, with 18 bases between. In Seattle, patients joined the study during active infection and were tracked longitudinally.

The chain has TRBV5-1 and TRBJ2-3, with D perhaps TRBD2 (7 bases). Material: peripheral blood. This clonotype originated in a woman aged 30 to 39 with COVID-19, enrolled during active disease. The CDR3 here is CASSFKAGEGVDTQYF. As DNA, the CDR3 is TGCGCCAGCAGCTTCAAGGCAGGGGAGGGTGTAGATACGCAGTATTTT.